One sample yielded the 8 T cell receptor beta chains listed below, sequenced in a study of shared clonotypes between healthy human individuals. The protocol was immunoSEQ multiplex PCR, while the TCRdb copy is restricted to in-frame clones and leaves out a portion. This table holds about 470,000 clones, roughly 80% found once. Material: PBMCs. The receptors originated from a woman aged 35 to 49 in good health. Some clones in this sample may be carry-over from other donors' samples.

This clone was counted only a few times. Within the sample, other DNA sequences also encode this same CDR3. J is TRBJ2-7 and V is TRBV5-1; D remains ambiguous. Germline V CDR1 and CDR2: SGHRS, YFSETQ. The CDR3 loop spans 11 amino acids. V was pared by 3 bases and J by 2 bases, with 3 bases between. The chain's CDR3 is CASSSPYEQYF. The CDR3, as DNA: TGCGCCAGCAGCTCGCCCTACGAGCAGTACTTC.

The chain combines TRBV7-9 with TRBJ2-7; 8 positions agree with TRBD1. Germline loops: CDR1 SEHNR, CDR2 FQNEAQ (reference sequence). This CDR3 comprises 15 residues. The V gene end was trimmed by 5 bases and the J gene end by 5 bases; junction bases not matched to a gene: 11. CDR3 DNA sequence: TGTGCCAGCAGCCCAAAGCGACAGGGGCCTAACGAGCAGTACTTC. Its translation: CASSPKRQGPNEQYF.

This chain joins TRBV10-3 and TRBJ2-5; D is perhaps TRBD2 (7 bases). The germline CDR1 and CDR2 sequences are ENHRY and SYGVKD. Between the trimmed V and J ends, which lost 3 bases and 5 bases, there was a span of 19 bases. The CDR3 runs to 16 residues. CDR3 nucleotide sequence: TGTGCCATCAGTGACCTCTACAGGGAGGGGCGGGAGACCCAGTACTTC. Amino acid sequence: CAISDLYREGRETQYF.

The rearrangement uses TRBV6-5 and TRBJ2-5; D is undetermined. The V end was cut by 5 bases, the J end by 5 bases, with 12 bases between. This CDR3 is 13 amino acids long. CDR1 is MNHEY, CDR2 SVGAGI, per germline. CDR3 loop: CASSQAQSETQYF. The CDR3, as DNA: TGTGCCAGCAGTCAGGCACAGTCGGAGACCCAGTACTTC.

The chain employs TRBV2 and TRBJ2-7; TRBD1 matches 9 bases. Germline V gives CDR1 SNHLY, CDR2 FYNNEI. The CDR3 has 14 amino acids. V shed 7 bases, J shed 0 bases, and the junction held 4 bases outside the gene matches. Here the CDR3 DNA reads TGTGCCAGCACTCGGGGACAGGGCTCCTACGAGCAGTACTTC. The encoded protein is CASTRGQGSYEQYF.

The chain joins TRBV28 to TRBJ2-6; 7 bases are a match to TRBD2. After removal of 0 bases from V and 2 bases from J, the junction contained 7 bases not matched to a gene. Germline assignment: CDR1 MDHEN and CDR2 SYDVKM. The length of the CDR3 is 18 residues. The CDR3 DNA is TGTGCCAGCAGTTTATGGATGGCGGGAGTGACTGGGGCCAACGTCCTGACTTTC. Residues: CASSLWMAGVTGANVLTF.

The gene calls are TRBV28 and TRBJ2-1; the D is unclear. The CDR3 has 13 residues. Germline CDR1 reads MDHEN; CDR2 reads SYDVKM. V lost 8 bases and J lost 3, with 11 bases in between. CDR3 nucleotide sequence: TGTGCCAGCCGCGCGCCTATCTACAATGAGCAGTTCTTC. Translating gives CASRAPIYNEQFF.

The chain joins TRBV5-1 to TRBJ2-3, with TRBD2 as a possible D gene (6 bases). CDR1 is SGHRS, CDR2 YFSETQ, per germline. The CDR3 length is 15 residues. Trimming removed 4 bases from V and 1 base from J, with 13 bases in between. The CDR3 DNA follows: TGCGCCAGCAGCCAGGTGGGCGGGGGCACAGATACGCAGTATTTT. Amino acids: CASSQVGGGTDTQYF. The full variable domain, in which reference TRBV5-1 and TRBJ2-3 provide the parts outside the CDR3, is KAGVTQTPRYLIKTRGQQVTLSCSPISGHRSVSWYQQTPGQGLQFLFEYFSETQRNKGNFPGRFSGRQFSNSRSEMNVSTLELGDSALYLCASSQVGGGTDTQYFGPGTRLTVL.